This T cell receptor beta chain was observed in a study of T cell repertoires in cytomegalovirus infection. The CDR3 extends over 11 amino acids. In germline, CDR1 is MNHEY, CDR2 SMNVEV (reference sequence). Trimming removed 8 bases from V and 5 bases from J, with 7 bases in between. MiXCR, applied by TCRdb to the reads, yields one record per CDR3 protein. Found here are roughly 760,000 distinct CDR3 sequences, roughly 35% of them singletons; the top ten hold about 2.8%. Whole-study results and caveats: The cumulative frequency of public TCR beta families distinguished individuals who carried CMV together with the relevant HLA. Predominance within the ex vivo response was attributable to HLA-C-restricted CMV-specific TCR beta clonotypes.

Points on this clonotype: Antigen specificity is unknown.

The receptor was isolated from a human donor in good health (CMV status not recorded). Some clones in this sample may be carry-over from other donors' samples. Material for sequencing was PBMCs. This sequence joins TRBV27 and TRBJ1-5; D call uncertain. The CDR3 region is CASGSYQPQHF. The CDR3 DNA reads as TGTGCCAGCGGTAGTTATCAGCCCCAGCATTTT.